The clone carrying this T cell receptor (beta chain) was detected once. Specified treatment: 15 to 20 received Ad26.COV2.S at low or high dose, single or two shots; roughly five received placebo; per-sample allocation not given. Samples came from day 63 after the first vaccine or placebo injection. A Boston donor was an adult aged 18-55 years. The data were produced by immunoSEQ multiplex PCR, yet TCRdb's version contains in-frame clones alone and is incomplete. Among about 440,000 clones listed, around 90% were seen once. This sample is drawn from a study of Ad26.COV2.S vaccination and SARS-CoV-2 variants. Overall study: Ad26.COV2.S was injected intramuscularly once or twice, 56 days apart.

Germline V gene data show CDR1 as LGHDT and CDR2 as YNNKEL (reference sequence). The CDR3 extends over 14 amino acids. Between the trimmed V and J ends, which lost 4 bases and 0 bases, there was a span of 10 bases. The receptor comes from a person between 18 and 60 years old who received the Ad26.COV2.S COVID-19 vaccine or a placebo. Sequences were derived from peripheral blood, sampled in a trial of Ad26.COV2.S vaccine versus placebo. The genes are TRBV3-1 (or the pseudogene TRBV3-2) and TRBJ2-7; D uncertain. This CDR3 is CASSPLVSSYEQYF. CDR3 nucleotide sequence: TGTGCCAGCAGCCCACTCGTGAGCTCCTACGAGCAGTACTTC.